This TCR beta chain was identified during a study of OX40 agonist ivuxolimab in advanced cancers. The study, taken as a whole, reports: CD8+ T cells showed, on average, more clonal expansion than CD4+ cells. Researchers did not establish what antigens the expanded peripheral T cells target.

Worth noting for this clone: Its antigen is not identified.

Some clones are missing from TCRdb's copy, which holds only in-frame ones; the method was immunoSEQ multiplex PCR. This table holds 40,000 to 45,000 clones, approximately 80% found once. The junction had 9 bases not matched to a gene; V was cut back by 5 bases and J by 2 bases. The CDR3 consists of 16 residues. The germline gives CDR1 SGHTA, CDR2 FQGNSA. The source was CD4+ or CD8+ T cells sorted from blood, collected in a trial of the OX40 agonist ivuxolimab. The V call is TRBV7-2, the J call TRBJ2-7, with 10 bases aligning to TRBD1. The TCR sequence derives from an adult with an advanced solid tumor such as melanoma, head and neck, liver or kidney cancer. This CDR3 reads CASSLQLGTGAYEQYF. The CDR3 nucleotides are TGTGCCAGCAGCCTTCAGTTGGGGACAGGGGCCTACGAGCAGTACTTC.